The entry below describes one T cell receptor beta chain. No antigen is known for it. These data belong to a study of cytomegalovirus exposure and HLA in healthy donors. Broader study findings: Researchers catalogued around 150 TCR beta chains as cytomegalovirus-associated. Many donors shared some public TCRs, even though most TCR sequences were rare.

The CDR3 length is 17 residues. V gave up 1 base and J gave up 6 bases; unmatched junction bases: 8. Germline CDR1 reads SGHVS; CDR2 reads FQNEAQ. The table came from immunoSEQ multiplex PCR; TCRdb's copy has only in-frame clones and leaves some out. The sample yields about 190,000 clones, roughly 82% seen once. Sequenced material: PBMCs. This sequence originates from a woman under 30 in good health and CMV-seronegative. The rearrangement joins TRBV7-8 to TRBJ2-1, with 11 bases identical to TRBD2. CDR3 region: CASSLVAGGPSSNEQFF. In nucleotides, the CDR3 is TGTGCCAGCAGCTTAGTAGCGGGGGGGCCGAGTAGCAATGAGCAGTTCTTC. The entire variable domain, with the rest obtained from reference TRBV7-8 and TRBJ2-1, is as follows: GAGVSQSPRYKVAKRGQDVALRCDPISGHVSLFWYQQALGQGPEFLTYFQNEAQLDKSGLPSDRFFAERPEGSVSTLKIQRTQQEDSAVYLCASSLVAGGPSSNEQFFGPGTRLTVL.